These 24 T cell receptor beta chains were all obtained from the same sample, sequenced in a study of blood T cell repertoires in COVID-19. Assay used: immunoSEQ multiplex PCR; TCRdb lists only in-frame clones, some missing. The sample yields 250,000 to 350,000 clones, about four fifths seen once. The sequencing sample was made of peripheral blood. Every receptor here comes from a woman aged 45-59 years with acute or convalescent COVID-19.

For this clone: Within the sample, other DNA sequences also encode this same CDR3. The rearrangement uses TRBV7-2 and TRBJ2-5; 9 positions match TRBD2. The CDR3 totals 15 residues. V lost 1 base and J lost 5; bases outside the gene matches: 5. CDR1 and CDR2 from the germline V gene are SGHTA and FQGNSA. This CDR3 is CASSLGREGLETQYF. CDR3 sequence (DNA): TGTGCCAGCAGCTTAGGGCGGGAGGGTCTTGAGACCCAGTACTTC.

The rearrangement uses TRBV3-1 (or the pseudogene TRBV3-2) and TRBJ1-5, with D possibly matching TRBD1 (6 bases). The ends were cut back, 0 bases at V and 5 bases at J, with 20 bases in the middle. Per germline, CDR1 LGHDT and CDR2 YNNKEL (reference sequence). The CDR3 covers 18 residues. The CDR3 DNA reads as TGTGCCAGCAGCCAAGATCTTACAGGGAAGCCCTGCGATCAGCCCCAGCATTTT. Residues: CASSQDLTGKPCDQPQHF.

The CDR3 DNA sequence: TGTGCTAGTGGTTTGGTCCTGGGCGGGAGAGCTAACGAGCAGTACTTC. Protein: CASGLVLGGRANEQYF. The rearrangement joins TRBV12-5 to TRBJ2-7, with 7 bases lining up with TRBD2. V shed 0 bases, J shed 5 bases, and the junction held 10 bases outside the gene matches. This CDR3 is 16 amino acids long. Germline CDR1 is LGHNT and CDR2 is FRNRAP. The variable domain in full, with the rest retrieved from reference TRBV12-5 and TRBJ2-7, is DARVTQTPRHKVTEMGQEVTMRCQPILGHNTVFWYRQTMMQGLELLAYFRNRAPLDDSGMPKDRFSAEMPDATLATLKIQPSEPRDSAVYFCASGLVLGGRANEQYFGPGTRLTVT.

The V gene is TRBV3-1 (or the pseudogene TRBV3-2), the J gene TRBJ1-4, with no clear D. V was pared by 0 bases and J by 3 bases, with 8 bases between. Per the germline V gene, CDR1 is LGHDT and CDR2 is YNNKEL (reference sequence). The CDR3 has 15 amino acids. CDR3 loop: CASSQDFGANEKLFF. The DNA of the CDR3 is TGTGCCAGCAGCCAAGATTTCGGAGCTAATGAAAAACTGTTTTTT.

J is TRBJ1-3 and V is TRBV6-6; 10 bases align to TRBD1. Germline CDR1 and CDR2: MNHNY and SVGAGI (reference sequence). This CDR3 has 16 amino acids. After removal of 6 bases from V and 1 base from J, the junction contained 6 bases not matched to a gene. This CDR3 is CASRTPGQGSGNTIYF. In nucleotides, the CDR3 is TGTGCCAGCAGAACACCGGGACAGGGGTCTGGAAACACCATATATTTT.

The rearrangement links TRBV6-6 to TRBJ2-7; the D gene is possibly TRBD2 (5 bases). In germline, CDR1 is MNHNY, CDR2 SVGAGI (reference sequence). V dropped 4 bases and J dropped 7 bases, with 11 bases sitting between them. CDR3 size: 12 residues. The CDR3 here is CASSLGGGEQYV. DNA for the CDR3: TGTGCCAGCAGTTTAGGAGGTGGGGAGCAGTACGTC.

The chain combines TRBV5-1 with TRBJ1-2; tentatively, D is TRBD1 (5 bases). Germline values: CDR1 SGHRS, CDR2 YFSETQ. This CDR3 is 14 amino acids long. Between the trimmed V and J ends, which lost 1 base and 4 bases, there was a span of 11 bases. CDR3 bases: TGCGCCAGCAGCTTGTCGGGGGGAAGCTATGGCTACACCTTC. Residues: CASSLSGGSYGYTF.

On this clone: The same CDR3 also results from other DNA sequences found in this sample. The chain employs TRBV7-2 and TRBJ2-7; D is unclear. This CDR3 spans 11 amino acids. Germline CDR1 is SGHTA and CDR2 is FQGNSA. Trimming stripped 6 bases from V and 2 bases from J, with 5 bases between. CDR3 coding DNA: TGTGCCAGCAGTTCCGCCTACGAGCAGTACTTC. Translating it yields CASSSAYEQYF.

The chain uses TRBV4-1 and TRBJ2-1; a possible D gene is TRBD1 (6 bases). Germline V lookup: CDR1 MGHRA, CDR2 YSYEKL. This CDR3 contains 16 residues. V was clipped by 0 bases and J by 4 bases, with 13 bases between them. The CDR3 sequence: CASSQDPDRLYNEQFF. CDR3 bases: TGCGCCAGCAGCCAAGATCCCGACAGGCTATACAATGAGCAGTTCTTC.

The rearrangement links TRBV19 to TRBJ2-5, with a weak D call TRBD2 (6 bases). Trimming left V 3 bases short and J 5 bases short, with 16 bases between. CDR3 length equals 15 residues. CDR1 and CDR2 (germline): LNHDA, SQIVND (reference sequence). CDR3 sequence reads: CASSIITASVETQYF. CDR3 DNA sequence: TGTGCCAGTAGTATTATTACGGCTAGCGTCGAGACCCAGTACTTC.

This clone showed up just a few times. The V gene is TRBV5-1, the J gene TRBJ1-3, with unresolved D. Trimming shortened V by 3 bases and J by 5 bases, and 12 bases separated the two germline ends. The CDR3 extends over 14 amino acids. Germline V gives CDR1 SGHRS, CDR2 YFSETQ. In nucleotides, the CDR3 is TGCGCCAGCAGCTCGGGAAGCGGAAGAAACACCATATATTTT. The encoded protein is CASSSGSGRNTIYF.

V gene TRBV19 combines with J gene TRBJ1-5, with 10 nucleotides matching TRBD1. Germline V gene lookup returns CDR1 LNHDA and CDR2 SQIVND (reference sequence). The CDR3 length is 16 residues. Unmatched junction bases numbered 6, after V lost 3 bases and J lost 4 bases. The DNA of the CDR3 is TGTGCCAGTAGTATGGGGGACAGGGGAAAAAATCAGCCCCAGCATTTT. It is translated as CASSMGDRGKNQPQHF.

This chain joins TRBV6-1 and TRBJ2-7; 11 bases fit TRBD1. The CDR3 is made up of 15 amino acids. V gave up 1 base and J gave up 4 bases; unmatched junction bases: 3. CDR1 MNHNS and CDR2 SASEGT come from the germline V gene. The CDR3 reads CASSEDGTGGYEQYV. CDR3 DNA sequence: TGTGCCAGCAGTGAAGACGGGACAGGGGGGTACGAGCAGTACGTC.

This chain uses TRBV2 with TRBJ2-7, with D possibly TRBD1 on 6 matching bases. This CDR3 is built from 14 residues. Trimming stripped 6 bases from V and 6 bases from J, with 18 bases between. From germline, CDR1 is SNHLY and CDR2 FYNNEI. Here the CDR3 reads CASRRTGLQGEQYF. CDR3 nucleotides: TGTGCCAGCAGGAGAACAGGGCTTCAGGGCGAGCAGTACTTC.

This chain uses TRBV6-5 with TRBJ1-1; D gene ambiguous. Germline-derived CDR1 and CDR2 are MNHEY and SVGAGI. Deletions cut 6 bases from V and 1 base from J, with 6 bases between. The CDR3 contains 12 residues. The CDR3 protein is CASRVGNTEAFF. As DNA, the CDR3 is TGTGCCAGCAGAGTCGGGAACACTGAAGCTTTCTTT.

This chain joins TRBV29-1 and TRBJ1-2; the match to TRBD1 covers 8 bases. The germline V gene has CDR1 SQVTM and CDR2 ANQGSEA. This CDR3 region has 14 residues. After removal of 3 bases from V and 4 bases from J, the junction contained 7 bases not matched to a gene. The CDR3 reads CSVEGRGLGYGYTF. CDR3 nucleotide sequence: TGCAGCGTTGAGGGCAGGGGGCTTGGCTATGGCTACACCTTC.

The chain recombines TRBV11-3 with TRBJ2-1; D gene ambiguous. Germline lookup yields CDR1 SGHNT and CDR2 YENEEA. This CDR3 contains 13 residues. Between the trimmed V and J ends, which lost 0 bases and 9 bases, there was a span of 9 bases. CDR3 amino acids: CASSLDFTTEQFF. CDR3 nucleotides: TGTGCCAGCAGCTTAGATTTCACAACTGAGCAGTTCTTC.

The chain is built from TRBV27 and TRBJ2-1; 7 bases are a match to TRBD1. After removal of 5 bases from V and 0 bases from J, the junction contained 1 base not matched to a gene. Looked up from germline, CDR1 is MNHEY and CDR2 is SMNVEV (reference sequence). The CDR3 length is 14 residues. The CDR3 coding sequence is TGTGCCAGCAGTAGGGACAGCTCCTACAATGAGCAGTTCTTC. Residues: CASSRDSSYNEQFF.

The chain has TRBV2 and TRBJ2-1, with D maybe TRBD2 (6 bases). Germline V gives CDR1 SNHLY, CDR2 FYNNEI. CDR3 length: 14 amino acids. Trimming shortened V by 8 bases and J by 5 bases, and 16 bases separated the two germline ends. The CDR3 DNA sequence: TGTGCCAGCGGAGGGGACCGGACGAACAATGAGCAGTTCTTC. Translating gives CASGGDRTNNEQFF. Using reference TRBV2 and TRBJ2-1 for the parts outside the CDR3, the full variable domain is EPEVTQTPSHQVTQMGQEVILRCVPISNHLYFYWYRQILGQKVEFLVSFYNNEISEKSEIFDDQFSVERPDGSNFTLKIRSTKLEDSAMYFCASGGDRTNNEQFFGPGTRLTVL.

V and J are TRBV5-1 and TRBJ1-4; 9 positions agree with TRBD1. J was trimmed by 7 bases and V by 4 bases; bases with no gene match: 11. This CDR3 spans 16 amino acids. Germline V gives CDR1 SGHRS, CDR2 YFSETQ. The CDR3: CASSATHGTGREKLFF. CDR3 DNA sequence: TGCGCCAGCAGCGCCACGCACGGGACAGGGCGTGAAAAACTGTTTTTT. The full variable domain, its missing parts supplied by reference TRBV5-1 and TRBJ1-4, is KAGVTQTPRYLIKTRGQQVTLSCSPISGHRSVSWYQQTPGQGLQFLFEYFSETQRNKGNFPGRFSGRQFSNSRSEMNVSTLELGDSALYLCASSATHGTGREKLFFGSGTQLSVL.

This clone was seen once. The chain links TRBV5-6 to TRBJ2-2; possible D gene TRBD1, 5 bases. Germline CDR1 SGHDT, CDR2 YYEEEE. Trimming took off 4 bases at V and 8 bases at J, with 15 bases between the two ends. The CDR3 covers 14 residues. The CDR3 protein is CASSLGQRRGELFF. The CDR3 coding sequence is TGTGCCAGCAGCCTAGGACAAAGAAGAGGGGAGCTGTTTTTT. Full variable domain (missing parts from reference TRBV5-6 and TRBJ2-2): DAGVTQSPTHLIKTRGQQVTLRCSPKSGHDTVSWYQQALGQGPQFIFQYYEEEERQRGNFPDRFSGHQFPNYSSELNVNALLLGDSALYLCASSLGQRRGELFFGEGSRLTVL.

This clone was counted between two and nine times. The CDR3 sequence is CASSQLPGVDGYTF. The CDR3 DNA is TGCGCCAGCAGCCAACTTCCCGGGGTCGATGGCTACACCTTC. J is TRBJ1-2 and V is TRBV4-1; D ambiguous. In germline, CDR1 is MGHRA, CDR2 YSYEKL. Trimming pared 2 bases from V and 6 bases from J, leaving 13 bases between. This CDR3 has 14 amino acids.

Here the CDR3 reads CASSYTGGSEQFF. The CDR3 nucleotides read TGTGCCAGCAGCTATACAGGGGGCAGTGAGCAGTTCTTC. This chain joins TRBV6-5 and TRBJ2-1; 9 bases are a match to TRBD1. The CDR3 contains 13 residues. Germline V CDR1 and CDR2: MNHEY, SVGAGI. The ends lost 6 bases at V and 9 bases at J; junction bases unmatched: 6.

This clone was picked up one time. The chain carries TRBV9 and TRBJ1-3; D gene unclear. The V gene lost 4 bases and the J gene lost 1 base, with 9 bases spanning the gap. From germline, CDR1 is SGDLS and CDR2 YYNGEE. The CDR3 loop spans 14 amino acids. In DNA form, the CDR3 reads TGTGCCAGCAGCCGAGTTTTTTCTGGAAACACCATATATTTT. Residues: CASSRVFSGNTIYF.